The present TCR beta chain was sequenced within a study of OX40 agonist ivuxolimab in advanced cancers. Study background: Patients got intravenous ivuxolimab at 0.01 to 10 mg/kg every 2 weeks. Around 40% of patients had received prior checkpoint inhibitor therapy.

Some clones are missing from TCRdb's copy, which holds only in-frame ones; the method was immunoSEQ multiplex PCR. Seen here are tens of thousands of clones, more than 80% observed once, and the top ten hold 5% to 6%. On cycle 4 day 1 and cycle 7 day 1, as well as at baseline, blood was sampled. This clonotype originated in an adult with an advanced solid tumor such as melanoma, head and neck, liver or kidney cancer. This material consisted of CD4+ or CD8+ T cells sorted from blood, taken in a trial of the OX40 agonist ivuxolimab.

The CDR3 DNA reads TGTGCCAGCAGTGGACGGTCTAGGTATACCGGGGAGCTGTTTTTT. Translation: CASSGRSRYTGELFF. The chain recombines TRBV2 with TRBJ2-2; D unresolved. This CDR3 is built from 15 residues. V lost 4 bases to trimming and J lost 5 bases, with 14 bases between them. Looked up from germline, CDR1 is SNHLY and CDR2 is FYNNEI.